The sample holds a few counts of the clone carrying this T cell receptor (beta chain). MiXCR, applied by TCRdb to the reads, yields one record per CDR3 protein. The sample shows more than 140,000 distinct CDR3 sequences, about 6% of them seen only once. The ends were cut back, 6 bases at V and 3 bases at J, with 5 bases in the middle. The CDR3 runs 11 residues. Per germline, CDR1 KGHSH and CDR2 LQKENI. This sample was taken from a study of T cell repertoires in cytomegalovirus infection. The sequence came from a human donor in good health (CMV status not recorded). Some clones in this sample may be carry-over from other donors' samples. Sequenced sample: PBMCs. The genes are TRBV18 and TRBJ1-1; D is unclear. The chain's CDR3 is CASSQDTEAFF. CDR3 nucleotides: TGTGCCAGCTCCCAAGACACTGAAGCTTTCTTT.